One and the same sample provided the 17 T cell receptor beta chains below, sequenced in a study of OX40 agonist ivuxolimab in advanced cancers. Sequenced by immunoSEQ multiplex PCR; TCRdb stores in-frame clones only, minus some. The table lists approximately 50,000 clones, around 90% of them singletons, with 0.55% to 0.65% in the top ten. The source was CD4+ or CD8+ T cells sorted from blood, collected in a trial of the OX40 agonist ivuxolimab. The receptors come from an adult with an advanced solid tumor such as melanoma, head and neck, liver or kidney cancer.

There are a few counts of this clone. The V gene is TRBV2, the J gene TRBJ1-2; D is unresolved. V lost 4 bases and J 5 bases, leaving 2 bases between the germline ends. This CDR3 comprises 10 residues. Germline V gene lookup returns CDR1 SNHLY and CDR2 FYNNEI. The CDR3 sequence: CASSVYGYTF. CDR3 bases: TGTGCCAGCAGTGTTTATGGCTACACCTTC.

This chain uses TRBV7-3 with TRBJ2-5; D might be TRBD2 (5 bases). The CDR3 runs 13 residues. CDR1 and CDR2 from the germline V gene are SGHTA and FQGTGA. Between the trimmed V and J ends, which lost 5 bases and 4 bases, there was a span of 11 bases. This CDR3 reads CASSPGGPETQYF. Here the CDR3 DNA reads TGTGCCAGCAGCCCCGGAGGTCCAGAGACCCAGTACTTC.

This chain connects TRBV9 to TRBJ2-7, with unresolved D. Germline assignment: CDR1 SGDLS and CDR2 YYNGEE. The CDR3 sequence is 14 residues long. Trimming took 0 bases from V and 2 from J, leaving 9 bases between them. CDR3: CASSVGADPYEQYF. CDR3 bases: TGTGCCAGCAGCGTAGGGGCGGACCCCTACGAGCAGTACTTC.

V gene TRBV7-9 combines with J gene TRBJ2-7; the match to TRBD1 covers 8 bases. Germline loops: CDR1 SEHNR, CDR2 FQNEAQ (reference sequence). V lost 3 bases, J lost 1 base, and 5 bases stayed unmatched. This CDR3 contains 15 residues. CDR3 sequence reads: CASSFYQGASYEQYF. The CDR3 region has the DNA TGTGCCAGCAGCTTTTATCAGGGGGCTTCCTACGAGCAGTACTTC.

The chain carries TRBV2 and TRBJ2-5, with no clear D. There are 14 residues in the CDR3. V shed 4 bases and J shed 1 base, with 10 bases lying between them. Germline CDR1 SNHLY, CDR2 FYNNEI. The CDR3 bases are TGTGCCAGCAGTGCATGGCAGACCCAAGAGACCCAGTACTTC. Encoded protein: CASSAWQTQETQYF. The variable domain in full, completed from reference TRBV2 and TRBJ2-5, reads EPEVTQTPSHQVTQMGQEVILRCVPISNHLYFYWYRQILGQKVEFLVSFYNNEISEKSEIFDDQFSVERPDGSNFTLKIRSTKLEDSAMYFCASSAWQTQETQYFGPGTRLLVL.

The V and J genes are TRBV11-3 and TRBJ2-2; D is possibly TRBD2 (6 bases). Germline assignment: CDR1 SGHNT and CDR2 YENEEA. This CDR3 has 15 amino acids. Trimming pared 7 bases from V and 7 bases from J, leaving 19 bases between. In DNA, the CDR3 is TGTGCCAGCACCTTCTCGGACTATCAGGTCGGGGAGCTGTTTTTT. The encoded protein is CASTFSDYQVGELFF.

The chain is built from TRBV19 and TRBJ1-3, with D unresolved. The CDR3 extends over 14 amino acids. V dropped 6 bases and J dropped 8 bases, with 17 bases sitting between them. Germline-derived CDR1 and CDR2 are LNHDA and SQIVND (reference sequence). CDR3 loop: CASSPGGSGHTIYF. The CDR3 DNA follows: TGTGCCAGTAGCCCGGGCGGCAGCGGCCACACCATATATTTT.

This clone appeared once. V usage is TRBV28 and J usage is TRBJ1-4; D call uncertain. The V end lost 6 bases, the J end lost 4 bases, and 6 bases lay between the germline ends. CDR1 MDHEN and CDR2 SYDVKM come from the germline V gene. The CDR3 totals 12 residues. CDR3 sequence (DNA): TGTGCCAGCAGCAAGAATAATGAAAAACTGTTTTTT. It yields the protein CASSKNNEKLFF.

This chain joins TRBV28 and TRBJ1-6; D not certain. The V end lost 6 bases, the J end lost 10 bases, and 10 bases lay between the germline ends. This CDR3 is 12 amino acids long. Per germline, CDR1 MDHEN and CDR2 SYDVKM. The CDR3 loop is CASSQRVSPLHF. Here the CDR3 DNA reads TGTGCCAGCAGCCAACGGGTCTCACCCCTCCACTTT. The full variable domain, its missing parts supplied by reference TRBV28 and TRBJ1-6, is DVKVTQSSRYLVKRTGEKVFLECVQDMDHENMFWYRQDPGLGLRLIYFSYDVKMKEKGDIPEGYSVSREKKERFSLILESASTNQTSMYLCASSQRVSPLHFGNGTRLTVT.

The J gene is TRBJ2-5, the V gene TRBV6-1; TRBD1 might be the D (5 bases). Trimming stripped 4 bases from V and 3 bases from J, with 12 bases between. The length of the CDR3 is 14 residues. Germline assignment: CDR1 MNHNS and CDR2 SASEGT. Here the CDR3 reads CASSGLAGKETQYF. CDR3 bases: TGTGCCAGCAGTGGTCTCGCAGGGAAAGAGACCCAGTACTTC.

This chain connects TRBV4-1 to TRBJ2-1, with TRBD1 as a possible D gene (6 bases). Trimming pared 1 base from V and 0 bases from J, leaving 19 bases between. The CDR3 loop spans 19 amino acids. Germline V lookup: CDR1 MGHRA, CDR2 YSYEKL. The CDR3 protein is CASSQVALLQGNSYNEQFF. As DNA, the CDR3 is TGCGCCAGCAGCCAAGTAGCTCTCCTACAGGGAAACTCCTACAATGAGCAGTTCTTC.

Written as DNA, the CDR3 is TGTGCCAGCAGCTTTAGGGGGCGCACAGATACGCAGTATTTT. It translates to CASSFRGRTDTQYF. The chain uses TRBV11-3 and TRBJ2-3; 7 bases line up with TRBD1. This CDR3 contains 14 residues. Germline CDR1 and CDR2: SGHNT and YENEEA. V trimming: 3 bases; J trimming: 1 base; junction bases outside the gene matches: 1.

The chain combines TRBV10-3 with TRBJ2-3; 8 positions agree with TRBD2. V gave up 5 bases and J gave up 1 base; unmatched junction bases: 8. The CDR3 sequence is 16 residues long. Germline V gene data show CDR1 as ENHRY and CDR2 as SYGVKD. The CDR3 nucleotides are TGTGCCATCAGTTCACCGGGACTAGGGGGCACAGATACGCAGTATTTT. This gives the protein CAISSPGLGGTDTQYF.

V is TRBV9 and J is TRBJ2-3, with 13 bases matching TRBD2. Germline values: CDR1 SGDLS, CDR2 YYNGEE. This CDR3 comprises 18 residues. V lost 0 bases and J lost 3; bases outside the gene matches: 7. CDR3 sequence (DNA): TGTGCCAGCAGCGTAGCTGGCACTAGCGGGAGGGATACAGATACGCAGTATTTT. Amino acids: CASSVAGTSGRDTDTQYF.

This chain connects TRBV11-1 to TRBJ1-1; no reliable D call. V gave up 4 bases and J gave up 2 bases, with 8 bases separating them. CDR1 is SGHAT and CDR2 is FQDESV in the germline V gene (reference sequence). The CDR3 is made up of 13 amino acids. The CDR3 loop is CASSSPENTEAFF. The CDR3 DNA is TGTGCCAGCAGCTCCCCGGAAAACACTGAAGCTTTCTTT.

The rearrangement uses TRBV28 and TRBJ2-1; 12 bases are shared with TRBD2. The CDR3 is 17 amino acids. Unmatched junction bases numbered 2, after V lost 2 bases and J lost 0 bases. Germline CDR1 and CDR2: MDHEN and SYDVKM. The CDR3 here is CASSLTSGRFSYNEQFF. Here the CDR3 DNA reads TGTGCCAGCAGTTTAACTAGCGGGAGGTTCTCCTACAATGAGCAGTTCTTC.

By sample share, this clone is medium-sized. The chain recombines TRBV19 with TRBJ1-2, with D tentatively TRBD1 (6 bases). Trimming left V 0 bases short and J 8 bases short, with 10 bases between. Germline CDR1 and CDR2: LNHDA and SQIVND (reference sequence). The CDR3 runs to 13 residues. Here the CDR3 DNA reads TGTGCCAGTAGTATAGAACAGGGTCAAGGCTACACCTTC. This gives the protein CASSIEQGQGYTF.